This T cell receptor beta chain is drawn from a study of blood T cell repertoires in COVID-19. This clone was detected once. Repertoires were generated with immunoSEQ multiplex PCR, while TCRdb's copy carries only in-frame clones and drops some. The table has 150,000 or so clones, approximately 81% seen once. CDR1 and CDR2 (germline): SNHLY, FYNNEI. This CDR3 has 13 residues. The V end was cut by 7 bases, the J end by 4 bases, with 13 bases between. The rearrangement links TRBV2 to TRBJ1-1, with no clear D. Sequencing was performed on peripheral blood. This clonotype was obtained from a woman between 50 and 59 years old with COVID-19, enrolled during active disease. The CDR3 here is CASTGAGGTEAFF. The CDR3 bases are TGTGCCAGCACCGGTGCGGGCGGCACTGAAGCTTTCTTT. Complete variable domain (other parts from reference TRBV2 and TRBJ1-1): EPEVTQTPSHQVTQMGQEVILRCVPISNHLYFYWYRQILGQKVEFLVSFYNNEISEKSEIFDDQFSVERPDGSNFTLKIRSTKLEDSAMYFCASTGAGGTEAFFGQGTRLTVV.